The T cell receptor beta chain under discussion was sequenced for a study of CD8 T cells in Susac syndrome. Random hexamers were used to reverse transcribe an amount of roughly 0.45 to 1 ug RNA. The method of amplification for TCR beta CDR3 was immunoSEQ multiplex PCR, covering 54 Vbeta and 13 Jbeta. TCRdb passed the immunoSEQ multiplex PCR reads through MiXCR, listing each CDR3 protein once. The sample shows approximately 140,000 distinct CDR3 sequences, about 95% of them seen only once. V gave up 4 bases and J gave up 0 bases, with 7 bases separating them. CDR3 length equals 15 residues. CDR1 is LNHDA and CDR2 is SQIVND in the germline V gene (reference sequence). The multiple sclerosis controls consisted of treatment-naive patients with relapsing-remitting disease, either stable or active.

The chain combines TRBV19 with TRBJ2-6; a possible D gene is TRBD1 (5 bases). Specimen: CD4+ T cells from PBMCs. This sequence was found in a human donor with multiple sclerosis. The CDR3 DNA reads as TGTGCCAGTAGTACCGACAGCTCTGGGGCCAACGTCCTGACTTTC. It encodes CASSTDSSGANVLTF.